Listed below are T cell receptor beta chains from one sample, sequenced in a study of cytomegalovirus exposure and HLA in healthy donors. Using immunoSEQ multiplex PCR, the repertoire was profiled, and TCRdb retains in-frame clones only, with some absent. Of approximately 110,000 clones in the sample, 70% are singletons; the top ten hold 9.5% to 13%. The sample comprised PBMCs. These receptors all stem from a man aged 35-49 years in good health and CMV-seropositive. The CDR3 runs from the conserved cysteine through the conserved F or W. Each record gives: D gene, J gene, clone size, V gene, CDR3 protein, CDR3 DNA. The D gene is left open where the match is weak. Size tells how often a clone was seen (once, few, many) or the class of an expanded clone, and some rows leave it out.

TRBD1,TRBJ1-1,NA,TRBV2,CASTEQGENTEAFF,TGTGCCAGCACTGAGCAGGGGGAAAACACTGAAGCTTTCTTT
NA,TRBJ2-5,NA,TRBV7-9,CASFPWEYQETQYF,TGTGCCAGCTTCCCGTGGGAGTACCAAGAGACCCAGTACTTC
TRBD1,TRBJ1-1,NA,TRBV30,CAWADRGTEAFF,TGTGCCTGGGCGGACAGGGGAACTGAAGCTTTCTTT
NA,TRBJ2-2,NA,TRBV9,CASSVGSGSAAGELFF,TGTGCCAGCAGCGTAGGCAGCGGAAGCGCGGCCGGGGAGCTGTTTTTT
TRBD1,TRBJ1-1,NA,TRBV4-2,CASSQNTGGREAFF,TGTGCCAGCAGCCAAAATACAGGGGGGCGTGAGGCTTTCTTT
NA,TRBJ2-1,NA,TRBV13,CATYSHFDYHNEQFF,TGTGCCACCTATTCTCACTTTGACTACCACAATGAGCAGTTCTTC
NA,TRBJ1-4,NA,TRBV29-1,CSVLTPTGEKLFF,TGCAGCGTTCTGACGCCGACGGGTGAAAAACTGTTTTTT
TRBD2,TRBJ2-5,NA,TRBV4-1,CASSARAGGETQYF,TGCGCCAGCAGCGCACGCGCGGGAGGTGAGACCCAGTACTTC
NA,TRBJ1-1,NA,TRBV19,CASSAGLLTGTEAFF,TGTGCCAGTAGTGCAGGGCTGCTTACGGGTACTGAAGCTTTCTTT
NA,TRBJ1-4,few,TRBV15,CATSPRESGTVNEKLFF,TGTGCCACCAGCCCGCGAGAAAGCGGGACTGTGAATGAAAAACTGTTTTTT
TRBD1,TRBJ1-2,few,TRBV6-5,CASSEGQNYGYTF,TGTGCCAGCAGTGAGGGACAGAACTATGGCTACACCTTC
NA,TRBJ1-2,once,TRBV19,CASSIGGGYGYTF,TGTGCCAGTAGTATAGGGGGCGGCTATGGCTACACCTTC
NA,TRBJ1-2,NA,TRBV19,CASSVGGLGYTF,TGTGCCAGTAGTGTGGGGGGTCTTGGCTACACCTTC
NA,TRBJ2-7,NA,TRBV18,CASSPTEGISNEQYF,TGTGCCAGCTCACCCACGGAGGGGATTTCCAACGAGCAGTACTTC
TRBD1,TRBJ2-1,NA,TRBV7-9,CASSLGGGLVNEQFF,TGTGCCAGCAGCTTAGGAGGGGGCTTGGTGAATGAGCAGTTCTTC
TRBD1,TRBJ2-4,NA,TRBV19,CARLQGYIAKNIQYF,TGTGCCAGGCTACAGGGGTATATAGCCAAAAACATTCAGTACTTC
TRBD2,TRBJ2-7,NA,TRBV10-3,CATSGTSGSYEQYF,TGTGCCACCTCCGGGACTAGCGGGAGCTACGAGCAGTACTTC
TRBD2,TRBJ2-7,NA,TRBV6-5,CASSYGTSGIYEQYF,TGTGCCAGCAGTTACGGGACTAGCGGGATCTACGAGCAGTACTTC
TRBD2,TRBJ2-5,NA,TRBV6-1,CASKRLAGGKETQYF,TGTGCCAGCAAACGGCTAGCGGGGGGAAAAGAGACCCAGTACTTC
NA,TRBJ1-2,NA,TRBV6-6,CASSPRGYGYTF,TGTGCCAGCAGCCCCAGGGGTTACGGCTACACCTTC
TRBD2,TRBJ2-1,NA,TRBV28,CASSLNSGLVLDEQFF,TGTGCCAGCAGTTTAAATTCCGGACTAGTCCTCGATGAGCAGTTCTTC
TRBD2,TRBJ2-7,NA,TRBV6-5,CASGLAASYEQYF,TGTGCCAGCGGCCTAGCGGCCTCCTACGAGCAGTACTTC
TRBD2,TRBJ2-7,NA,TRBV2,CASSEGGLAWGEQYF,TGTGCCAGCAGTGAAGGGGGACTAGCGTGGGGCGAGCAGTACTTC
NA,TRBJ2-3,few,TRBV19,CASSIGLGTTDTQYF,TGTGCCAGTAGTATAGGCCTAGGAACCACAGATACGCAGTATTTT
NA,TRBJ2-3,NA,TRBV7-7,CASSLTSGSTDTQYF,TGTGCCAGCAGCTTAACTAGTGGAAGCACAGATACGCAGTATTTT
TRBD1,TRBJ1-4,few,TRBV9,CASSGDREWGRKLFF,TGTGCCAGCAGCGGCGACAGGGAGTGGGGGCGAAAACTGTTTTTT
NA,TRBJ1-1,NA,TRBV7-6,CASSLAPGDTEAFF,TGTGCCAGCAGCTTAGCGCCAGGGGACACTGAAGCTTTCTTT
NA,TRBJ1-1,NA,TRBV6-1,CASSEGGSLNTEAFF,TGTGCCAGCAGTGAAGGAGGTAGCCTGAACACTGAAGCTTTCTTT
TRBD2,TRBJ2-2,NA,TRBV2,CASRDGLAAHTGELFF,TGTGCCAGCAGAGATGGACTAGCGGCCCACACCGGGGAGCTGTTTTTT
TRBD2,TRBJ2-7,NA,TRBV7-8,CASSLAGLASYEQYF,TGTGCCAGCAGCTTAGCGGGACTAGCTTCCTACGAGCAGTACTTC
TRBD1,TRBJ1-4,NA,TRBV2,CASRQDRGGEKLFF,TGTGCCAGCAGGCAGGACAGGGGTGGTGAAAAACTGTTTTTT
TRBD2,TRBJ2-5,NA,TRBV7-2,CASSLASGSIETQYF,TGTGCCAGCAGCTTAGCTAGCGGGTCAATCGAGACCCAGTACTTC
TRBD2,TRBJ2-1,NA,TRBV14,CASSHGTSGSVEQFF,TGTGCCAGCAGCCACGGGACTAGCGGGAGCGTTGAGCAGTTCTTC
NA,TRBJ1-3,NA,TRBV2,CASRDQGQSGNTIYF,TGTGCCAGCAGGGATCAAGGACAGTCTGGAAACACCATATATTTT
NA,TRBJ2-7,NA,TRBV30,CAWSVRGAPLGEQYF,TGTGCCTGGAGTGTACGGGGGGCCCCATTGGGAGAGCAGTACTTC
TRBD2,TRBJ2-1,NA,TRBV6-5,CASSILAGGYNEQFF,TGTGCCAGCAGCATACTAGCGGGAGGTTACAATGAGCAGTTCTTC
NA,TRBJ2-1,few,TRBV4-1,CASSQAPADEQFF,TGCGCCAGCAGCCAAGCCCCTGCGGATGAGCAGTTCTTC
NA,TRBJ1-1,few,TRBV6-5,CASSYGGSGTEAFF,TGTGCCAGCAGTTATGGGGGGAGCGGCACTGAAGCTTTCTTT
NA,TRBJ1-5,NA,TRBV7-2,CASSLGDFYSNQPQHF,TGTGCCAGCAGCTTAGGGGACTTTTATAGCAATCAGCCCCAGCATTTT
NA,TRBJ1-1,few,TRBV6-5,CASTRTLNTEAFF,TGTGCCAGCACCAGGACATTGAACACTGAAGCTTTCTTT
NA,TRBJ2-2,few,TRBV5-1,CASSLNSGNTGELFF,TGCGCCAGCAGCTTGAATAGCGGGAACACCGGGGAGCTGTTTTTT
NA,TRBJ1-5,once,TRBV7-2,CASSLRLGDNQPQHF,TGTGCCAGCAGCTTACGGCTGGGAGACAATCAGCCCCAGCATTTT
NA,TRBJ1-2,NA,TRBV7-3,CASSSQQGSGYTF,TGTGCCAGCAGCTCCCAACAGGGAAGTGGCTACACCTTC
TRBD1,TRBJ1-4,NA,TRBV30,CAWSGWVDRDGRGWTTNEKLFF,TGTGCCTGGAGCGGATGGGTGGACAGGGACGGGCGCGGGTGGACAACTAATGAAAAACTGTTTTTT
NA,TRBJ2-1,NA,TRBV2,CASSGLPGSSYNEQFF,TGTGCCAGCAGTGGGCTCCCCGGGAGCTCCTACAATGAGCAGTTCTTC
NA,TRBJ1-2,NA,TRBV11-3,CASSAVWNYGYTF,TGTGCCAGCAGCGCGGTGTGGAACTATGGCTACACCTTC